One sample yielded the 10 T cell receptor beta chains listed below, sequenced in a study of blood T cells in healthy people across ages. For the second PCR, which ran for about 6 to 11 cycles, a sample-barcoded 5' primer and a J-beta primer mix were used. TCRdb analysed the 5' RACE reads with MiXCR anew, one entry per CDR3 protein. The repertoire holds approximately 730,000 distinct CDR3 sequences, with roughly 45% as singletons. Source material: blood. These receptors were taken from a woman aged 60 to 75 in good health.

A remark on this clonotype: An end of the junction differs from the germline gene, which may be a read error. The V gene is TRBV24-1, the J gene TRBJ2-2; maybe TRBD1 (6 bases). CDR3 length: 15 amino acids. Germline lookup yields CDR1 KGHDR and CDR2 SFDVKD. The CDR3 reads CATKDYRVDTGELFF. As DNA, the CDR3 is TGCGCCACCAAGGATTACAGGGTTGACACCGGGGAGCTGTTTTTT.

This clonotype was detected a few times. V is TRBV3-1 and J is TRBJ2-7; 8 bases line up with TRBD2. The CDR3 loop spans 18 amino acids. Germline CDR1 and CDR2: LGHDT and YNNKEL (reference sequence). J gave up 0 bases and V 1 base, and 11 bases lay outside the gene matches. The CDR3 DNA reads TGTGCCAGCAGCCAAGCGTTGCTCGACGGGAGGGTCTCCTACGAGCAGTACTTC. Translating it yields CASSQALLDGRVSYEQYF.

This clonotype came up many times. The chain links TRBV4-2 to TRBJ2-5, with 9 bases matching TRBD1. The germline gives CDR1 LGHNA, CDR2 YNFKEQ. The V and J ends lost 4 bases and 5 bases, in that order; junction bases with no gene match: 8. There are 15 residues in the CDR3. CDR3 region: CASSPEQGARETQYF. The CDR3 bases are TGTGCCAGCAGCCCCGAACAGGGGGCGCGTGAGACCCAGTACTTC.

The rearrangement links TRBV9 to TRBJ2-2, with D perhaps TRBD1 or TRBD2 (5 bases each). This CDR3 is built from 15 residues. The germline V gene has CDR1 SGDLS and CDR2 YYNGEE. Deletions cut 3 bases from V and 5 bases from J, with 14 bases between. Written as DNA, the CDR3 is TGTGCCAGCAGCGAACGGGGCCCCAGTACCGGGGAGCTGTTTTTT. This encodes CASSERGPSTGELFF.

This clonotype was detected only a few times. The genes are TRBV3-1 and TRBJ2-7; 10 nucleotides agree with TRBD1. Losses at the gene ends were 6 bases for V and 6 bases for J; bases not matched to a gene: 11. This CDR3 comprises 15 residues. The germline V gene encodes CDR1 LGHDT and CDR2 YNNKEL (reference sequence). The DNA for the CDR3 is TGTGCCAGCAGTCCTGCCGGGACAGGGGTCTTCGAGCAGTACTTC. Translated, it gives CASSPAGTGVFEQYF.

This clonotype was counted a single time. The chain has TRBV7-8 and TRBJ2-7; possibly TRBD1 or TRBD2 for D (5 bases each). The DNA end is more similar to TRBJ2-5, so the J call may be wrong. Germline V CDR1 and CDR2: SGHVS, FQNEAQ. CDR3 length equals 18 residues. CDR3 amino acids: CASSSWAEDPGPGSTQYF. As DNA, the CDR3 is TGTGCCAGCAGCTCTTGGGCCGAAGATCCGGGACCTGGTTCGACCCAGTACTTC.

The chain employs TRBV18 and TRBJ2-3; 15 nucleotides match TRBD2. CDR3 length: 17 residues. The germline CDR1 and CDR2 sequences are KGHSH and LQKENI. Unmatched junction bases numbered 4, after V lost 2 bases and J lost 4 bases. CDR3 residues: CASSPGTSGGPADTQYF. The CDR3 nucleotides read TGTGCCAGCTCACCAGGGACTAGCGGGGGGCCGGCAGATACGCAGTATTTT.

This sequence joins TRBV11-1 and TRBJ2-5; D is unresolved. The CDR3 is 13 amino acids. The V end was cut by 1 base, the J end by 3 bases, with 6 bases between. Per germline, CDR1 SGHAT and CDR2 FQDESV (reference sequence). The CDR3 here is CASSLGAKETQYF. In nucleotides, the CDR3 is TGTGCCAGCAGCTTAGGGGCCAAAGAGACCCAGTACTTC.

This clonotype has a handful of counts. The rearrangement links TRBV5-1 to TRBJ2-7, with 8 bases matching TRBD2. The germline CDR1 and CDR2 sequences are SGHRS and YFSETQ. The CDR3 sequence is 15 residues long. The trim removed 5 bases at V and 6 bases at J, leaving 13 bases unmatched. The CDR3 bases are TGCGCCAGCAGGAGATCGGGGGGGCGGTTTGGCGAGCAGTACTTC. As protein: CASRRSGGRFGEQYF.

This clonotype was picked up a small number of times. The chain couples TRBV3-1 to TRBJ2-7, with D perhaps matching TRBD1 or TRBD2 (5 bases each). Germline-derived CDR1 and CDR2 are LGHDT and YNNKEL (reference sequence). V was shortened by 5 bases and J by 2 bases, with 13 bases between the two germline ends. The CDR3 spans 14 residues. CDR3 residues: CASSSGTRAYEQYF. DNA for the CDR3: TGTGCCAGCAGCTCCGGGACCAGAGCCTACGAGCAGTACTTC.